This TCR beta chain appears in the sequencing data of a study of Ad26.COV2.S vaccination and SARS-CoV-2 variants. Noted treatment: 15 to 20 received Ad26.COV2.S at low or high dose, single or two shots; about five received placebo; per-sample allocation not given. Sampling was performed 63 days after the first vaccine or placebo injection. The V end lost 5 bases, the J end lost 5 bases, and 10 bases lay between the germline ends. Germline V gene sequence: CDR1 SNHLY, CDR2 FYNNEI. The CDR3 runs to 14 residues. TCRdb's table, derived via immunoSEQ multiplex PCR, lists solely in-frame clones and lacks some. The table has roughly 500,000 clones, 75% to 90% seen once. To note about this clone: What it binds is not known.

Study conclusions and caveats: After vaccination, reports described spike-specific CD8+ and CD4+ T cell responses as showing substantial breadth.

This chain uses TRBV2 with TRBJ1-6; TRBD1 is a possible D gene (6 bases). The sequenced sample was peripheral blood, obtained in a trial of Ad26.COV2.S vaccine versus placebo. The receptor was isolated from a person between 18 and 65 years old who received the Ad26.COV2.S COVID-19 vaccine or a placebo. The chain's CDR3 is CASSFQGNNSPLHF. The CDR3 DNA reads as TGTGCCAGCAGTTTCCAGGGGAATAATTCACCCCTCCACTTT.